These 9 T cell receptor beta chains share one sample of origin, sequenced in a study of T cell repertoires in cytomegalovirus infection. Each CDR3 protein is one row after TCRdb ran MiXCR on the reads. The table has 800,000 to 950,000 distinct CDR3 sequences, approximately 30% seen once. The antigens for these receptors are not known. The sequencing used cultured CD8+ T cells from PBMCs, collected from culture after CMV antigen stimulation. Every receptor here comes from a human donor in good health (CMV status not recorded). Some clones in this sample may be carry-over from other donors' samples.

This clonotype has just a few counts. This chain connects TRBV7-9 to TRBJ2-3; 10 bases align to TRBD2. The CDR3 has 17 amino acids. Germline assignment: CDR1 SEHNR and CDR2 FQNEAQ (reference sequence). J gave up 5 bases and V 5 bases, and 13 bases lay outside the gene matches. The CDR3 region is CASSHGFLAGDLDTQYF. CDR3 nucleotide sequence: TGTGCCAGCAGCCACGGCTTCCTAGCGGGGGACCTAGATACGCAGTATTTT.

This clonotype has a handful of counts. V gene TRBV6-5 combines with J gene TRBJ2-1, with a possible D match to TRBD1 (5 bases). V was clipped by 2 bases and J by 7 bases, with 18 bases between them. The V gene's germline CDR1 is MNHEY and CDR2 SVGAGI. This CDR3 comprises 16 residues. As DNA, the CDR3 is TGTGCCAGCAGTTACCTTTATCCAGCAGGGCAAAATGAGCAGTTCTTC. This translates into CASSYLYPAGQNEQFF.

The chain uses TRBV19 and TRBJ2-1; maybe TRBD1 (6 bases). V was clipped by 5 bases and J by 7 bases, with 15 bases between them. Germline assignment: CDR1 LNHDA and CDR2 SQIVND (reference sequence). This CDR3 is built from 14 residues. The CDR3 loop is CASSSSGTSNEQFF. CDR3 nucleotide sequence: TGTGCCAGTAGTTCTTCCGGGACATCGAATGAGCAGTTCTTC.

This clonotype has only a few counts. The chain uses TRBV7-6 and TRBJ1-1, with D possibly TRBD1 on 5 matching bases. CDR3 length: 15 residues. V was pared by 1 base and J by 4 bases, with 13 bases between. Germline V gene data show CDR1 as SGHVS and CDR2 as FNYEAQ. As DNA, the CDR3 is TGTGCCAGCAGCTTAGAGTACGGGGGAGCCACTGAAGCTTTCTTT. As protein: CASSLEYGGATEAFF.

The CDR3 sequence: CASRDRGKSDTEAFF. The CDR3 DNA sequence: TGTGCCAGCCGGGACAGGGGGAAATCGGACACTGAAGCTTTCTTT. This chain uses TRBV6-1 with TRBJ1-1; 11 nucleotides align to TRBD1. Germline CDR1 MNHNS, CDR2 SASEGT. The CDR3 sequence is 15 residues long. V shed 8 bases, J shed 3 bases, and the junction held 8 bases outside the gene matches.

The chain has TRBV19 and TRBJ1-5, with D maybe TRBD1 (5 bases). Germline CDR1 is LNHDA and CDR2 is SQIVND (reference sequence). The ends were cut back, 10 bases at V and 0 bases at J, with 16 bases in the middle. The CDR3 covers 15 residues. CDR3 nucleotides: TGTGCCACGGCGACCGGGGGAAGTAGCAATCAGCCCCAGCATTTT. Encoded protein: CATATGGSSNQPQHF.

This clonotype was recorded a few times. The chain combines TRBV5-6 with TRBJ1-6; tentative D call: TRBD1 (5 bases). V shed 3 bases and J shed 10 bases, with 8 bases lying between them. This CDR3 has 12 amino acids. The germline gives CDR1 SGHDT, CDR2 YYEEEE. As DNA, the CDR3 is TGTGCCAGCAGCTCGTCAGGGTCACCCCTCCACTTT. This translates into CASSSSGSPLHF.

This clonotype came up many times. The gene calls are TRBV12-3 or TRBV12-4 and TRBJ2-7; D ambiguous. The germline V and J ends were trimmed by 1 base and 3 bases, with 4 bases remaining between them. This CDR3 has 12 amino acids. The CDR3 region is CASSLGRYEQYV. As DNA, the CDR3 is TGTGCCAGCAGTTTAGGCCGCTACGAGCAGTACGTC.

This clonotype turned up a few times. The V call is TRBV12-3 or TRBV12-4, the J call TRBJ2-1; D is uncertain. The CDR3 consists of 13 residues. The germline V and J ends were trimmed by 5 bases and 9 bases, with 14 bases remaining between them. The CDR3 loop reads CASSLRRRGEQFF. CDR3 coding DNA: TGTGCCAGCAGTCTCAGACGCCGAGGTGAGCAGTTCTTC.